This TCR beta chain stems from a study of breast tumors, draining lymph nodes, adjacent tissues. Study-wide results and limits: Luminal-like breast cancer showed significantly higher tumor–nontumor repertoire similarity than basal-like. Compared with lymph nodes, tumors were less diverse; compared with nontumor tissue, more. That most tumor T cells come from lymph nodes remained unproven. Most tumor T cells seemingly derive from lymph node, then expand in tumor.

Germline V gives CDR1 MNHEY, CDR2 SVGEGT. The CDR3 has 15 residues. V was trimmed by 4 bases and J by 3 bases, leaving 15 bases between them. TCRdb recomputed calls from the multiplex PCR reads with MiXCR, one row per CDR3 protein. The data hold 250,000 or so distinct CDR3 sequences, with roughly 30% observed a single time. Samples came from axillary lymph nodes draining the breast cancer. This clonotype was found many times. The antigen remains undetermined. Sequenced: axillary lymph node tissue. The V and J genes are TRBV6-2 or TRBV6-3 and TRBJ2-5; D might be TRBD1 or TRBD2, each matching 5 bases. The clonotype was recovered from a female donor with breast cancer. Some clones in this sample may be carry-over from other donors' samples. As DNA, the CDR3 is TGTGCCAGCAGTTCGGCCCGGGACGGCAAAGAGACCCAGTACTTC. It translates to CASSSARDGKETQYF.